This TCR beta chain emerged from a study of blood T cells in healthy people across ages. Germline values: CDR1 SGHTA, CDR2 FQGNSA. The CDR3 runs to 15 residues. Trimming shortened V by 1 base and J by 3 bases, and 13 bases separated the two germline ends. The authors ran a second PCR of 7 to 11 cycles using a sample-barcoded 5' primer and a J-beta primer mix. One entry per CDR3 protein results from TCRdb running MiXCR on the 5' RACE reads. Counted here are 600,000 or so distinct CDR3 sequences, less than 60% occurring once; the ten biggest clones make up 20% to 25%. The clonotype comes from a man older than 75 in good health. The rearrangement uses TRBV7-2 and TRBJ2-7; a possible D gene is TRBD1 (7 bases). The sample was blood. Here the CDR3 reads CASSLGAGQIYEQYF. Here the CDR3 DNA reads TGTGCCAGCAGCTTAGGGGCGGGACAGATCTACGAGCAGTACTTC. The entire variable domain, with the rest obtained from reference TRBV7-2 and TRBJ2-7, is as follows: GAGVSQSPSNKVTEKGKDVELRCDPISGHTALYWYRQSLGQGLEFLIYFQGNSAPDKSGLPSDRFSAERTGGSVSTLTIQRTQQEDSAVYLCASSLGAGQIYEQYFGPGTRLTVT.